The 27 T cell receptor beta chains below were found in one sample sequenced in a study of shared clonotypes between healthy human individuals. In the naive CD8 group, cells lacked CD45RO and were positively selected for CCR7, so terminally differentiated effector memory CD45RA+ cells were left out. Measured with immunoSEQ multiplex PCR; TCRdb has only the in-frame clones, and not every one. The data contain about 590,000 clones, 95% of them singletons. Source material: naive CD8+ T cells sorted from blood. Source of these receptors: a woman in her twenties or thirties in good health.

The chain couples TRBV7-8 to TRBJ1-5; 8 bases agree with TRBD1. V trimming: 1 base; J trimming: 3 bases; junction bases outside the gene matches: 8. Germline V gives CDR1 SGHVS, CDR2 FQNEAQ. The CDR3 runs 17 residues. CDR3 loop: CASSLGLAGGPNQPQHF. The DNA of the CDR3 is TGTGCCAGCAGCTTAGGGCTGGCAGGGGGCCCCAATCAGCCCCAGCATTTT.

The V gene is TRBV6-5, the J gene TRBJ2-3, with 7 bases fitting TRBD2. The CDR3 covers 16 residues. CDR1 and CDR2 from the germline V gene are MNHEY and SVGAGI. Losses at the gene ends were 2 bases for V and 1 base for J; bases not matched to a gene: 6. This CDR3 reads CASSYMVAGGTDTQYF. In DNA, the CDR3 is TGTGCCAGCAGTTACATGGTAGCGGGTGGCACAGATACGCAGTATTTT.

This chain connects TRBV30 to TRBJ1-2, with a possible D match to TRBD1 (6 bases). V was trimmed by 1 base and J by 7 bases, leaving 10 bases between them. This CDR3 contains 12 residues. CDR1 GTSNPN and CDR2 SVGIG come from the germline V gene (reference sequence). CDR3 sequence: CAWSEVGGGYTF. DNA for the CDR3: TGTGCCTGGAGTGAAGTAGGGGGTGGCTACACCTTC.

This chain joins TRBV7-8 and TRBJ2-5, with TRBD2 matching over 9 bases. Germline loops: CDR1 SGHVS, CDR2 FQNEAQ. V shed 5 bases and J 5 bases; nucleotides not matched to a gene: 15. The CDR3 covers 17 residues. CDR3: CASSHAPAGGDGETQYF. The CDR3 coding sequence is TGTGCCAGCAGCCACGCACCGGCGGGAGGGGATGGGGAGACCCAGTACTTC.

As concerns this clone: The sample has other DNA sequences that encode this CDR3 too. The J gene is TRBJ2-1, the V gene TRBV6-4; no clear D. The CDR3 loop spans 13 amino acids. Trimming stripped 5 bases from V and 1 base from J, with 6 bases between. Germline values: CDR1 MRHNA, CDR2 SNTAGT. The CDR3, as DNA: TGTGCCAGCAGTCCCACATCCTACAATGAGCAGTTCTTC. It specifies CASSPTSYNEQFF.

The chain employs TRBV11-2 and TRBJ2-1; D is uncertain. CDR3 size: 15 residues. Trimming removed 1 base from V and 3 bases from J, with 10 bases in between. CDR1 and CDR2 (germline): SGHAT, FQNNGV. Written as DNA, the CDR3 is TGTGCCAGCAGCTTAGGACCAACGGGCTACAATGAGCAGTTCTTC. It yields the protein CASSLGPTGYNEQFF.

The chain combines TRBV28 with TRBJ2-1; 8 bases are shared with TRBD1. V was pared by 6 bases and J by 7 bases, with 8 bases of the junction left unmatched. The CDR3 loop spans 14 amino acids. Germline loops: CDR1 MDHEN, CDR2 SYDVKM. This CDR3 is CASRVWTGSNEQFF. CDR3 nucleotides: TGTGCCAGCAGAGTTTGGACAGGGTCAAATGAGCAGTTCTTC.

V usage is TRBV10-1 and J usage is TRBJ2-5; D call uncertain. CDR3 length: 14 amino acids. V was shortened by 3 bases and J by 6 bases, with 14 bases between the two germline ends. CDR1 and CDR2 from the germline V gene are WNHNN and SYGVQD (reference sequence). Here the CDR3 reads CASSEGYSVKTQYF. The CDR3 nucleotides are TGCGCCAGCAGTGAAGGCTACTCAGTGAAGACCCAGTACTTC.

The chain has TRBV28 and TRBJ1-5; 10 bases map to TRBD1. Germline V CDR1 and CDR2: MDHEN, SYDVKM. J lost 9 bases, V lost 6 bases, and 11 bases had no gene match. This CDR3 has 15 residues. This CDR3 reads CASSPSTGGEGPQHF. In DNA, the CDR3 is TGTGCCAGCAGCCCTTCGACAGGGGGCGAGGGGCCCCAGCATTTT.

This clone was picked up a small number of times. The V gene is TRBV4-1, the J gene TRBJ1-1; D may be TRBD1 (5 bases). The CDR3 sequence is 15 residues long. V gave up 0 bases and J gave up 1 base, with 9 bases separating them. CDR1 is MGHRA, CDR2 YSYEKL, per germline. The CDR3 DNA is TGCGCCAGCAGCCAAGATGCGGGGGAGAACACTGAAGCTTTCTTT. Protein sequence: CASSQDAGENTEAFF.

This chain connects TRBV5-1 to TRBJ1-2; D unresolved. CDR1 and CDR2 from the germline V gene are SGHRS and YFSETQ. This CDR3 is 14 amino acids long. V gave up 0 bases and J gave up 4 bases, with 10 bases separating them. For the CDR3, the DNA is TGCGCCAGCAGCTTGGCCGACGGACTCTATGGCTACACCTTC. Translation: CASSLADGLYGYTF.

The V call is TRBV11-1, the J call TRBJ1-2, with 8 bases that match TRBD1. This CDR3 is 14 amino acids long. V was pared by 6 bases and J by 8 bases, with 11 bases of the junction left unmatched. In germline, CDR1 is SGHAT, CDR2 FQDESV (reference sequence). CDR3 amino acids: CASSYRGLVLGYTF. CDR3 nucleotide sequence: TGTGCCAGCAGTTACAGGGGGTTGGTCCTGGGCTACACCTTC.

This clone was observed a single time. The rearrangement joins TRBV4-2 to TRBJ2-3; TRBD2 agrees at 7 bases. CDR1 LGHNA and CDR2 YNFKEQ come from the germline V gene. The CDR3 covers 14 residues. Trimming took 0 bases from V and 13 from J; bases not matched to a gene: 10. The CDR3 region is CASSQDRSGRGEYF. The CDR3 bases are TGTGCCAGCAGCCAAGATCGTTCCGGACGGGGGGAGTATTTT.

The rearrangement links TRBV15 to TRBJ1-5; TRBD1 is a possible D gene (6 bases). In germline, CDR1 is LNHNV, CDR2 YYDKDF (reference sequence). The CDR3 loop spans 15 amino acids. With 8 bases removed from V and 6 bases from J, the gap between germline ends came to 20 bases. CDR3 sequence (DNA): TGTGCCACCGAAGCCTGGGGGCAGGGCGGTCAGCCCCAGCATTTT. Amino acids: CATEAWGQGGQPQHF.

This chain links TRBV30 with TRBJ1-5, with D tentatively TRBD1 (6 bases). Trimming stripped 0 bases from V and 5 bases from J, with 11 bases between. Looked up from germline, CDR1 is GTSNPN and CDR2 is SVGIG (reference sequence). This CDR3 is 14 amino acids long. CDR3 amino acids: CAWSVGAGDQPQHF. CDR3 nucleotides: TGTGCCTGGAGTGTGGGGGCCGGCGATCAGCCCCAGCATTTT.

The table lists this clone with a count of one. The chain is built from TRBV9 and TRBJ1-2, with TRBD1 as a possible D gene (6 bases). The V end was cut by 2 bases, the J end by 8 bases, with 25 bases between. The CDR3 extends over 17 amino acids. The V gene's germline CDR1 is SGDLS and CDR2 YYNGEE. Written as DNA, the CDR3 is TGTGCCAGCAGCGTCGGACTCAGGGGTGGGCTTTCCTCCGGCTACACCTTC. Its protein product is CASSVGLRGGLSSGYTF.

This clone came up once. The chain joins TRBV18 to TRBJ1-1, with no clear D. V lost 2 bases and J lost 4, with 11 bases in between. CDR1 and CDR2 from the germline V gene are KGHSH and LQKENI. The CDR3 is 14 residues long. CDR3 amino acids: CASSPTGLGTEAFF. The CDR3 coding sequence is TGTGCCAGCTCACCAACGGGTCTGGGCACTGAAGCTTTCTTT.

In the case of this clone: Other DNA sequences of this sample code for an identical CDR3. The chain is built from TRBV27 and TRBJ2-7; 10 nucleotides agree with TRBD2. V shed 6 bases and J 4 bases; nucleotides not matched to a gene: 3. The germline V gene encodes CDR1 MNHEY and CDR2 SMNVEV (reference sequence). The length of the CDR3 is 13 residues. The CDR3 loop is CASSLGLAYEQYF. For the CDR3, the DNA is TGTGCCAGCAGCCTGGGACTAGCGTACGAGCAGTACTTC.

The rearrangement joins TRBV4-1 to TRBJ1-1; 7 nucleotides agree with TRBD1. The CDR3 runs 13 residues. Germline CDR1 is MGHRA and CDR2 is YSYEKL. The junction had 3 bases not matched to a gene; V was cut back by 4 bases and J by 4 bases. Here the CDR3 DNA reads TGCGCCAGCAGCCCGACAGGGTCCACTGAAGCTTTCTTT. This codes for CASSPTGSTEAFF.

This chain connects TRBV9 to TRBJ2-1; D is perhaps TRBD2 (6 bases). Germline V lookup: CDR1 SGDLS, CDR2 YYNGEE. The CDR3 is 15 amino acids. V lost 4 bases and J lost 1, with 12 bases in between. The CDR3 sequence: CASSRDSTSYNEQFF. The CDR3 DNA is TGTGCCAGCAGCCGGGACTCTACTTCCTACAATGAGCAGTTCTTC.

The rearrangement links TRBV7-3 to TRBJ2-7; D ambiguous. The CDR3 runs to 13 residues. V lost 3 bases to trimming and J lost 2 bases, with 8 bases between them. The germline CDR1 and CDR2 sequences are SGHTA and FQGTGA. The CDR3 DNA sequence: TGTGCCAGCAGCTTCAACGTTGCCTACGAGCAGTACTTC. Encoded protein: CASSFNVAYEQYF.

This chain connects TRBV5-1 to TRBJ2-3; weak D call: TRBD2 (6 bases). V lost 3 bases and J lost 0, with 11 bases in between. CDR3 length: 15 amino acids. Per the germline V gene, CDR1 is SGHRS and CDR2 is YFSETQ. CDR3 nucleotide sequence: TGCGCCAGCAGCTCAGGGAGGACTAGCACAGATACGCAGTATTTT. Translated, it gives CASSSGRTSTDTQYF.

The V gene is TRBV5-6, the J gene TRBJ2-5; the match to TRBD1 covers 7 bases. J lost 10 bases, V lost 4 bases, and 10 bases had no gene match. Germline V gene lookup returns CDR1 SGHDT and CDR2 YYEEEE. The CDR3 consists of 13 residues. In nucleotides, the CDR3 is TGTGCCAGCAGCCTTGGGGACAGCTGGAACCAGTACTTC. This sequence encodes CASSLGDSWNQYF.

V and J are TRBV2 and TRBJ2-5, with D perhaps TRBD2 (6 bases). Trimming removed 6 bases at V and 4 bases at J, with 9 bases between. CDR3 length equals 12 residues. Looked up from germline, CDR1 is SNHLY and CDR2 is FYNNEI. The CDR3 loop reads CASRPGLETQYF. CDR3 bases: TGTGCCAGCAGGCCGGGACTAGAGACCCAGTACTTC.

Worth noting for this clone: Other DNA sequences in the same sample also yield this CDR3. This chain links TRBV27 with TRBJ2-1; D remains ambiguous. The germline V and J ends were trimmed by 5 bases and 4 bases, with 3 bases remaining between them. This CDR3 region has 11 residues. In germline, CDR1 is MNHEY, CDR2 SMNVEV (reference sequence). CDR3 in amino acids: CASSNYNEQFF. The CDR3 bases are TGTGCCAGCAGTAATTACAATGAGCAGTTCTTC.

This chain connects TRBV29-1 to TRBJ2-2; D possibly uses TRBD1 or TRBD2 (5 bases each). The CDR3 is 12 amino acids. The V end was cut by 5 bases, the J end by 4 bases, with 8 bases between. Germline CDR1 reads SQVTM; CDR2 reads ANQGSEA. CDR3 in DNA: TGCAGCGTTTTGAGGGGCACCGGGGAGCTGTTTTTT. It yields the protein CSVLRGTGELFF.

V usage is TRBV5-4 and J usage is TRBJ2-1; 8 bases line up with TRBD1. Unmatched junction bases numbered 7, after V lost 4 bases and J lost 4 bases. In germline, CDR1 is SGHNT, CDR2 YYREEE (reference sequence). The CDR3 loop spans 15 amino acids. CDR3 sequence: CASSPDRVSYNEQFF. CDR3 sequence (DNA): TGTGCCAGCAGCCCGGACAGGGTTTCTTACAATGAGCAGTTCTTC.